The entry below gives a single TCR beta chain sequence along with its context. No cognate antigen has been identified for it. There are no base qualities to consult, and no much larger clone falls within one base. The sample originates from a study of type 1 and type 2 diabetes patients (dated by TCRdb to about 2016). Concerning the study at large: Recruited in China, the cohort was made up of 9 or 10 type 1 diabetes patients, a few type 2 diabetes patients and six nondiabetic controls. Across the study, CD4+ and CD8+ T cells were positively selected from PBMCs using CD4 or CD8 MicroBeads on MACS columns. A total of 15 million to 20 million paired-end reads was generated across the whole study. TCRbeta repertoires were profiled by high-throughput sequencing in the study to compare type 1 diabetes, type 2 diabetes and nondiabetic individuals. For the type 1 diabetes patients, the type 2 diabetes patients acted as a disease comparison group. Similar V gene usage was observed when approximately 19-cycle and approximately 26-cycle amplification were compared, suggesting similar primer efficiencies and random PCR bias. Paired-end sequencing of TCRbeta libraries was performed on Illumina HiSeq 2000 or MiSeq instruments. What the work shows at the level of the full study, not this receptor alone: Because only a limited number of T2D and control samples were sequenced, some T1D-only HECs might also appear in more T2D or control samples. Age and gender were not matched between study groups, possibly biasing interpretation. Type 2 diabetes repertoires showed high diversity, significantly greater than type 1 diabetes repertoires in both CD4+ and CD8+ T cells. Type 2 diabetes patients had few highly-expanded CD4+ clones (median one), and those clones made up a median approximately 3.9% of reads. Type 2 diabetes and control samples had highly correlated V and J gene usage patterns, with the correlation between samples averaging around 0.97.

The data were produced on an Illumina MiSeq. For TCRbeta CDR3 amplification, the template was genomic DNA taken from the sorted T cell subsets. The TCRbeta CDR3 region was amplified by multiplex PCR using 30 forward and 13 reverse primers. After the PCR products were purified with AMPure XP beads, a second PCR of 20 to 25 cycles was run to add indices and adaptors. Before sequencing, the libraries were purified from gel with the QIAquick Gel Extraction Kit. Per the authors' processing: Paired-end reads were merged with FLASH and aligned to IMGT V, D and J germline references using IgBLAST. After reads whose alignment identity to germline references fell below 70% were discarded, roughly 11,000,000 reads remained study-wide. CDR3 boundaries, reading frame and productivity were assigned following IMGT definitions. A highly-expanded clone was defined as any clone making up 1% or more of reads, and normalized Shannon entropy served as the measure of diversity. Unpaired two-tailed t-tests were used to test for differences in Shannon entropy between groups. In TCRdb, the public reads were trimmed at Q25 with fastp and aligned with MiXCR, with productive beta chains retained. Rows are unified per CDR3 protein, each entry keeping the most common DNA and genes. The V and J calls were not made by the authors but by TCRdb's processing. Here the sample has about 290,000 distinct CDR3 sequences; around 47% occur a single time. Approximately 14% of the sample is in the top ten clones.

Every diabetic patient fulfilled standard classification criteria for type 1 or type 2 diabetes, and glucose and C-peptide were measured using WHO-recommended methods. Donors with other autoimmune diseases or infections within the previous four weeks were excluded. From each participant, about 10 milliliters of peripheral blood were collected. LymphoPrep density separation was used to isolate PBMCs. This sequence was found in a man between 18 and 29 years old with type 2 diabetes. The sample comprised peripheral blood mononuclear cells (PBMCs).

The nucleotide sequence is given as TGTGCCAGCAACGACGGGAGAGGCGAGCAGTACTTC. This gives the protein CASNDGRGEQYF. This chain joins TRBV2 to TRBJ2-7; TRBD2 is possibly the D segment (6 matching bases). The CDR3 holds 12 amino acids from the cysteine to the phenylalanine. Here the CDR3 DNA is all that survives: 36 bases in frame from base 1. V and J are truncated by 7 bases and 6 bases respectively, leaving an intervening sequence of 13 bases. The germline V gene encodes CDR1 SNHLY and CDR2 FYNNEI.